Included here is one T cell receptor (beta chain) sequence, with context. The sample is drawn from a study of cytomegalovirus exposure and HLA in healthy donors. The PCR had 60 Vbeta and 13 Jbeta primers. Only in-frame clones appear in the TCRdb table, and some are missing; sequencing was by immunoSEQ multiplex PCR. The sample holds about 270,000 clones; around 66% are singletons and the top ten take 2% to 2.5%. Germline assignment: CDR1 MGHRA and CDR2 YSYEKL. The trim removed 3 bases at V and 4 bases at J, leaving 10 bases unmatched. The CDR3 runs to 16 residues. The V and J genes are TRBV4-1 and TRBJ1-2; 8 nucleotides agree with TRBD1. The sequenced material came from PBMCs. This clonotype originated in a female donor in good health and CMV-seronegative. The CDR3 region is CASSQGNRDRRYGYTF. The CDR3 bases are TGCGCCAGCAGCCAGGGCAATAGGGACAGGCGCTATGGCTACACCTTC.